These 9 T cell receptor beta chains were all obtained from the same sample, sequenced in a study of monozygotic twins with inflammatory bowel disease. TCRdb re-called the 5' RACE reads and shows each CDR3 protein once, DNA omitted. This repertoire comprises 330,000 or so distinct CDR3 sequences; its ten largest clones make up 2% to 2.5%. The sequenced material came from blood. These receptors originate from a human donor with ulcerative colitis or Crohn's disease, or a healthy co-twin of an affected twin (not recorded which).

The chain carries TRBV11-2 and TRBJ2-1; TCRdb's D call of TRBD2 is untestable without DNA. The CDR3 extends over 16 amino acids. Per germline, CDR1 SGHAT and CDR2 FQNNGV. CDR3 region: CASSALSGDFLGEQFF.

CDR3 region: CASCRGNTDTQYF. The chain employs TRBV6-2 or TRBV6-3 and TRBJ2-3; TCRdb returns TRBD1, unconfirmable since there is no DNA. Germline CDR1 is MNHEY and CDR2 is SVGEGT. This CDR3 has 13 residues.

The rearrangement joins TRBV15 to TRBJ2-2. The CDR3 covers 13 residues. The V gene's germline CDR1 is LNHNV and CDR2 YYDKDF (reference sequence). The CDR3 reads CATSRDLAGELFF.

This chain links TRBV20-1 with TRBJ2-7. The CDR3 is 11 residues long. CDR1 and CDR2 (germline): DFQATT, SNEGSKA (reference sequence). The CDR3 region is CSPTGVYEQYF.

V usage is TRBV7-2 and J usage is TRBJ2-1; TCRdb outputs TRBD1, but without DNA this stays unchecked. Germline CDR1 reads SGHTA; CDR2 reads FQGNSA. This CDR3 contains 12 residues. The CDR3 protein is CASSWGYNEQFF.

The genes are TRBV20-1 and TRBJ2-3. The CDR3 length is 11 residues. Germline lookup yields CDR1 DFQATT and CDR2 SNEGSKA (reference sequence). CDR3 residues: CSGRRLDTQYF.

J is TRBJ1-5 and V is TRBV18. Germline assignment: CDR1 KGHSH and CDR2 LQKENI. The CDR3 covers 13 residues. Here the CDR3 reads CASSPGERLPQHF. Looking up the rest from reference TRBV18 and TRBJ1-5 gives the full variable domain: NAGVMQNPRHLVRRRGQEARLRCSPMKGHSHVYWYRQLPEEGLKFMVYLQKENIIDESGMPKERFSAEFPKEGPSILRIQQVVRGDSAAYFCASSPGERLPQHFGDGTRLSIL.

V is TRBV4-2 and J is TRBJ2-7; TCRdb's D call of TRBD2 is untestable without DNA. CDR1 is LGHNA, CDR2 YNFKEQ, per germline. CDR3 size: 13 residues. The CDR3 sequence is CASSQDGGDEQYF.

J is TRBJ1-2 and V is TRBV10-2; TCRdb's D gene call, TRBD1, goes unchecked for lack of DNA. CDR3 length equals 14 residues. Looked up from germline, CDR1 is WSHSY and CDR2 is SAAADI. This CDR3 is CVSRATGPNYGYTF.